What follows are 3 T cell receptor beta chains derived from one specimen sequenced in a study of monozygotic twins with inflammatory bowel disease. TCRdb re-analyzed the 5' RACE reads; it lists each CDR3 protein once, without DNA. Across a few hundred thousand distinct CDR3 sequences, the top ten clones capture approximately 5.9% of the sample. The source material was blood. All receptors come from a human donor with ulcerative colitis or Crohn's disease, or a healthy co-twin of an affected twin (not recorded which).

V and J are TRBV6-5 and TRBJ1-1; the D gene TCRdb calls, TRBD1, cannot be checked with no DNA. Per the germline V gene, CDR1 is MNHEY and CDR2 is SVGAGI. This CDR3 contains 15 residues. The CDR3 is CASSSGGTGSTEAFF.

The rearrangement links TRBV12-3 or TRBV12-4 to TRBJ2-5; checking the TCRdb D call of TRBD2 is not possible without DNA. This CDR3 spans 14 amino acids. CDR3 protein: CASSFSSGTETQYF.

The chain links TRBV5-1 to TRBJ1-1; lacking DNA, the TRBD1 call made by TCRdb goes unchecked. Germline values: CDR1 SGHRS, CDR2 YFSETQ. The CDR3 has 12 residues. The CDR3 here is CASSSQQAEAFF.